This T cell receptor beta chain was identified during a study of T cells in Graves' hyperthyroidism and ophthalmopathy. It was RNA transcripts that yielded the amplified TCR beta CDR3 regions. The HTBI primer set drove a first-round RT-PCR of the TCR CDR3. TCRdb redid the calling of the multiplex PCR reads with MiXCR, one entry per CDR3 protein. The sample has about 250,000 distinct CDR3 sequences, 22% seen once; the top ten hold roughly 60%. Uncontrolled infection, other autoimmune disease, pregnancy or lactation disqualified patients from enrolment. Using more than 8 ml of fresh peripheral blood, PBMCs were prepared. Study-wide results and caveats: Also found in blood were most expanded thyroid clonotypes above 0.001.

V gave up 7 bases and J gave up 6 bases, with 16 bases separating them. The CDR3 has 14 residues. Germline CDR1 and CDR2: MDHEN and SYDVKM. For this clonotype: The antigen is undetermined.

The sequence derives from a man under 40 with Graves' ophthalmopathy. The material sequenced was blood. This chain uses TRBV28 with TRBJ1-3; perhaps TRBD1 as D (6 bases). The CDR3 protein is CASIPGGMENTIYF. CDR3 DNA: TGTGCCAGCATCCCTGGGGGCATGGAAAACACCATATATTTT.